This TCR beta chain came from a study of cytomegalovirus exposure and HLA in healthy donors. Both 60 Vbeta primers and 13 Jbeta primers went into the PCR. Sequenced by immunoSEQ multiplex PCR; TCRdb stores in-frame clones only, minus some. The profile covers 85,000 to 130,000 clones, with approximately 77% appearing a single time and roughly 14% taken by the ten largest. The CDR3 covers 15 residues. Germline V gene lookup returns CDR1 SGDLS and CDR2 YYNGEE. The V gene lost 1 base and the J gene lost 0 bases, with 8 bases spanning the gap. This rearrangement joins TRBV9 to TRBJ2-1; D is undetermined. The origin of this receptor is a male donor in good health and CMV-seropositive. Sequencing was done on a sample of PBMCs. The CDR3 bases are TGTGCCAGCAGCGTATTCGCCAGCTCCTACAATGAGCAGTTCTTC. This gives the protein CASSVFASSYNEQFF.